Shown below are 20 T cell receptor beta chains from a single sample sequenced in a study of blood T cell repertoires in COVID-19. Only in-frame clones appear in the TCRdb table, and some are missing; sequencing was by immunoSEQ multiplex PCR. The sample lists about 73,000 clones, roughly 80% occurring once. Sequenced input: peripheral blood. These receptors were collected from a human donor in a cohort sampled during active COVID-19.

This sequence joins TRBV6-6 and TRBJ2-4; maybe TRBD2 (5 bases). There are 15 residues in the CDR3. The V gene lost 2 bases and the J gene lost 1 base, with 9 bases spanning the gap. Germline CDR1 and CDR2: MNHNY and SVGAGI (reference sequence). CDR3 sequence (DNA): TGTGCCAGCAGTTACCCCGGGAAGGCCAAAAACATTCAGTACTTC. It specifies CASSYPGKAKNIQYF.

This clone was recorded only once. This chain connects TRBV3-1 (or the pseudogene TRBV3-2) to TRBJ1-6, with D perhaps matching TRBD1 (5 bases). The germline V gene encodes CDR1 LGHDT and CDR2 YNNKEL (reference sequence). This CDR3 comprises 17 residues. V was shortened by 4 bases and J by 8 bases, with 21 bases between the two germline ends. CDR3 in amino acids: CASSLSGGFGLDSPLHF. CDR3 in DNA: TGTGCCAGCAGCCTAAGCGGGGGATTCGGGTTAGATTCACCCCTCCACTTT.

The chain links TRBV4-1 to TRBJ2-1; D is perhaps TRBD1 (6 bases). This CDR3 has 16 residues. The V and J ends lost 1 base and 6 bases respectively, with 16 bases between them. The germline V gene encodes CDR1 MGHRA and CDR2 YSYEKL. The CDR3 region is CASSQAWGPGSNEQFF. CDR3 nucleotides: TGCGCCAGCAGCCAAGCGTGGGGGCCGGGCAGCAATGAGCAGTTCTTC.

The J gene is TRBJ2-5, the V gene TRBV3-1 (or the pseudogene TRBV3-2); no reliable D call. The V end was cut by 4 bases, the J end by 5 bases, with 5 bases between. This CDR3 contains 11 residues. CDR1 LGHDT and CDR2 YNNKEL come from the germline V gene (reference sequence). This CDR3 reads CASSLTETQYF. The CDR3 DNA is TGTGCCAGCAGCCTTACTGAGACCCAGTACTTC.

The chain combines TRBV5-4 with TRBJ2-7; a possible D gene is TRBD1 (5 bases). The CDR3 covers 16 residues. Trimming removed 4 bases at V and 5 bases at J, with 22 bases between. Germline V gives CDR1 SGHNT, CDR2 YYREEE (reference sequence). CDR3 nucleotides: TGTGCCAGCAGCCCCCAGGCAGGGTCCCCCGGCGACGAGCAGTACTTC. Translation: CASSPQAGSPGDEQYF.

The genes are TRBV10-3 and TRBJ2-5; 9 bases line up with TRBD1. CDR1 ENHRY and CDR2 SYGVKD come from the germline V gene. The CDR3 length is 13 residues. Trimming cost V 6 bases and J 5 bases; bases outside gene matches: 4. CDR3 sequence reads: CAIRGQGGETQYF. DNA for the CDR3: TGTGCCATCAGGGGACAGGGTGGGGAGACCCAGTACTTC.

J is TRBJ2-3 and V is TRBV4-2; 9 bases map to TRBD1. The CDR3 consists of 15 residues. The V and J ends lost 1 base and 5 bases, in that order; junction bases with no gene match: 4. The germline CDR1 and CDR2 sequences are LGHNA and YNFKEQ. The CDR3 bases are TGTGCCAGCAGCCAAGGACAGGGGGGTTTAGATACGCAGTATTTT. This sequence encodes CASSQGQGGLDTQYF.

CDR3 loop: CASSNPGTFEAFF. The CDR3 DNA reads TGTGCCAGCAGCAACCCGGGAACATTTGAAGCTTTCTTT. This chain links TRBV6-5 with TRBJ1-1; D gene ambiguous. Germline lookup yields CDR1 MNHEY and CDR2 SVGAGI. V lost 6 bases to trimming and J lost 7 bases, with 15 bases between them. The CDR3 runs to 13 residues.

The chain uses TRBV18 and TRBJ2-4; 9 nucleotides agree with TRBD2. Germline V gives CDR1 KGHSH, CDR2 LQKENI. The CDR3 extends over 15 amino acids. Losses at the gene ends were 3 bases for V and 3 bases for J; bases not matched to a gene: 3. In DNA form, the CDR3 reads TGTGCCAGCTCACCGCCGCGGGGGGGCAAAAACATTCAGTACTTC. Amino acid sequence: CASSPPRGGKNIQYF.

This chain joins TRBV5-1 and TRBJ1-3; a weak D match, TRBD1 (5 bases). Trimming pared 3 bases from V and 0 bases from J, leaving 10 bases between. Germline V gives CDR1 SGHRS, CDR2 YFSETQ. The CDR3 runs 15 residues. CDR3 loop: CASSWGGSSGNTIYF. The CDR3 DNA sequence: TGCGCCAGCAGCTGGGGCGGGAGCTCTGGAAACACCATATATTTT.

The genes are TRBV6-5 and TRBJ2-7, with unresolved D. The CDR3 covers 11 residues. Germline CDR1 is MNHEY and CDR2 is SVGAGI. V shed 11 bases and J shed 6 bases, with 14 bases lying between them. CDR3 in amino acids: CAHSDFTEQYF. The CDR3 region has the DNA TGTGCCCACTCTGACTTCACCGAGCAGTACTTC.

The genes are TRBV12-3 or TRBV12-4 and TRBJ1-1; D unclear. Deletions cut 7 bases from V and 5 bases from J, with 14 bases between. The CDR3 consists of 13 residues. CDR3: CASTRPMETEAFF. CDR3 nucleotide sequence: TGTGCCAGCACCCGACCCATGGAGACTGAAGCTTTCTTT.

This sequence joins TRBV6-6 and TRBJ2-2; 7 bases fit TRBD1. J lost 4 bases, V lost 5 bases, and 13 bases had no gene match. This CDR3 has 17 amino acids. From germline, CDR1 is MNHNY and CDR2 SVGAGI (reference sequence). This CDR3 reads CASSPKSRQGITGELFF. The DNA for the CDR3 is TGTGCCAGCAGTCCCAAGAGTCGACAGGGAATCACCGGGGAGCTGTTTTTT.

This clone was seen a few times. This chain joins TRBV27 and TRBJ1-1; tentatively, D is TRBD1 (6 bases). The CDR3 consists of 14 residues. Germline V CDR1 and CDR2: MNHEY, SMNVEV (reference sequence). Trimming took off 3 bases at V and 7 bases at J, with 15 bases between the two ends. CDR3 in amino acids: CASSLQGSGNEAFF. CDR3 DNA sequence: TGTGCCAGCAGTTTGCAGGGGTCGGGGAATGAAGCTTTCTTT.

This clone was counted between two and nine times. The chain joins TRBV5-8 to TRBJ1-2; possible D gene TRBD1, 5 bases. In germline, CDR1 is SGHTS, CDR2 YDEGEE. V dropped 4 bases and J dropped 4 bases, with 14 bases sitting between them. This CDR3 has 14 amino acids. The CDR3 is CASSLKDRGYGYTF. In nucleotides, the CDR3 is TGTGCCAGCAGCCTGAAAGATAGGGGCTATGGCTACACCTTC.

The rearrangement links TRBV28 to TRBJ2-3; 11 bases match TRBD2. Germline trimming cut 2 bases from V and 9 bases from J; bases unmatched to any gene: 19. The CDR3 runs 19 residues. The germline V gene encodes CDR1 MDHEN and CDR2 SYDVKM. The CDR3 sequence is CASSLPPFGLAGGGGTQYF. CDR3 nucleotide sequence: TGTGCCAGCAGTTTACCCCCTTTTGGTCTAGCGGGGGGAGGGGGAACGCAGTATTTT.

This clone was observed a handful of times. V gene TRBV2 combines with J gene TRBJ2-7, with TRBD1 matching over 7 bases. The germline V gene has CDR1 SNHLY and CDR2 FYNNEI. Trimming at V came to 10 bases and at J to 8 bases, leaving 14 bases not matched to a gene. CDR3 size: 13 residues. DNA for the CDR3: TGTGCCAACGCCCCGGGACAGAGTACGCAGCAGTACTTC. This gives the protein CANAPGQSTQQYF.

CDR3 residues: CASSQGASGGFRDTQYF. CDR3 DNA sequence: TGCGCCAGCAGCCAAGGTGCAAGCGGGGGCTTCAGGGATACGCAGTATTTT. The V gene is TRBV4-1, the J gene TRBJ2-3; 8 bases match TRBD2. The CDR3 totals 17 residues. From germline, CDR1 is MGHRA and CDR2 YSYEKL. V shed 1 base and J 6 bases; nucleotides not matched to a gene: 12.

V is TRBV7-9 and J is TRBJ1-2, with D possibly TRBD1 on 5 matching bases. Per germline, CDR1 SEHNR and CDR2 FQNEAQ (reference sequence). This CDR3 has 12 residues. The V gene lost 5 bases and the J gene lost 4 bases, with 8 bases spanning the gap. In DNA, the CDR3 is TGTGCCAGCAGCGCAACAGGCTATGGCTACACCTTC. Amino acid sequence: CASSATGYGYTF. Filled out from reference TRBV7-9 and TRBJ1-2, the complete variable domain reads DTGVSQNPRHKITKRGQNVTFRCDPISEHNRLYWYRQTLGQGPEFLTYFQNEAQLEKSRLLSDRFSAERPKGSFSTLEIQRTEQGDSAMYLCASSATGYGYTFGSGTRLTVV.

This clone was detected once. The V and J genes are TRBV11-2 and TRBJ2-7, with 7 bases identical to TRBD2. With V trimmed by 5 bases and J by 2 bases, 3 bases remained unmatched. In germline, CDR1 is SGHAT, CDR2 FQNNGV. CDR3 length: 13 amino acids. The CDR3: CASSRGLAYEQYF. CDR3 coding DNA: TGTGCCAGCAGCCGTGGACTAGCCTACGAGCAGTACTTC.